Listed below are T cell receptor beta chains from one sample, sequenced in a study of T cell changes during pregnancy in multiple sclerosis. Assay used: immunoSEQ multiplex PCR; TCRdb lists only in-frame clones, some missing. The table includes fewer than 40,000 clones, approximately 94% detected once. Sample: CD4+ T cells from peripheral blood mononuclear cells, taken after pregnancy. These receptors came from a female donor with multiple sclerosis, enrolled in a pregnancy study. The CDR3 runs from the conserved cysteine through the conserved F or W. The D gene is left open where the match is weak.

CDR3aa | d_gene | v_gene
CASTILGTGDYGYTF | TRBD1 | TRBV2
CASRGLAGGPGELFF | TRBD2 | TRBV6-1
CASSPTGLAGGTDTQYF | TRBD2 | TRBV7-9
CASGSLGLVVSGYTF | NA | TRBV6-5
CASSQGTGIGAYEQYF | TRBD1 | TRBV6-1
CASSLSGQNYNEQFF | TRBD1 | TRBV5-1
CASSVGTSGGAIDTQYF | TRBD2 | TRBV9
CASSDYSGGLREQFF | TRBD2 | TRBV2
CASSVGQGSSYNSPLHF | TRBD1 | TRBV27
CASSTPRTAVTEAFF | NA | TRBV19
CASSQAEGRVLAFF | NA | TRBV4-2
CASSSGTGGYEQYF | TRBD1 | TRBV11-3